The rows below give T cell receptor beta chains drawn from one sample of a study of T cell responses to AZD1222 COVID-19 vaccine. The data were produced by immunoSEQ multiplex PCR, yet TCRdb's version contains in-frame clones alone and is incomplete. The profile covers more than 75,000 clones, with 92% appearing a single time and around 5% taken by the ten largest. The material sequenced was peripheral blood, taken on day 0 of AZD1222 vaccination. The receptor set was obtained from an adult in good health. The CDR3 runs from the conserved cysteine through the conserved F or W. The D gene is left open where the match is weak. Clone size is stated in some rows and not others, as once, few, many or a class when expanded.

d_call clone_size j_call v_call cdr3_nt cdr3_aa
NA NA TRBJ2-2 TRBV5-1 TGCGCCAGCAGCTTGGACAGGGTGAAAACCGGGGAGCTGTTTTTT CASSLDRVKTGELFF
NA NA TRBJ2-1 TRBV19 TGTGCCAGTAGTATGCACCGGGACCAAGTTATGGGCAATGAGCAGTTCTTC CASSMHRDQVMGNEQFF
TRBD1 NA TRBJ2-5 TRBV7-6 TGTGCCAGCAGGCGGGGACAGGGAGGAGAGACCCAGTACTTC CASRRGQGGETQYF
NA NA TRBJ1-4 TRBV3-1/TRBV3-2 TGTGCCAGCAGTCCAAGACAGGCAACTAATGAAAAACTGTTTTTT CASSPRQATNEKLFF
NA NA TRBJ2-5 TRBV4-1 TGCGCCAGCAGCCAATATGAGGGGCAAGAGACCCAGTACTTC CASSQYEGQETQYF
NA NA TRBJ1-5 TRBV6-6 TGTGCCAGCACCCTCACCGGACAGAGCAATCAGCCCCAGCATTTT CASTLTGQSNQPQHF
TRBD1 NA TRBJ2-1 TRBV4-3 TGCGCCAGCAGCCAAGAAGGAGACAGGGCTGGTTCTAATGAGCAGTTCTTC CASSQEGDRAGSNEQFF
NA NA TRBJ2-1 TRBV5-1 TGCGCCAGCAGCTTAGACAGATCCTACTCCTACAATGAGCAGTTCTTC CASSLDRSYSYNEQFF
NA NA TRBJ1-5 TRBV18 TGTGCCAGCTCACCAATGCAGGGAGGCAATCAGCCCCAGCATTTT CASSPMQGGNQPQHF
NA NA TRBJ1-2 TRBV11-1 TGTGCCAGCAGCCCCACCTCGGGGACCTCCCCCTCTGGCTACACCTTC CASSPTSGTSPSGYTF
TRBD1 NA TRBJ2-7 TRBV19 TGTGCCAGTAGTCCACGGACAGGGGGCTACGAGCAGTACTTC CASSPRTGGYEQYF
TRBD1 NA TRBJ1-1 TRBV6-5 TGTGCCAGCAGTCGGGACAGGGGGCTGAACACTGAAGCTTTCTTT CASSRDRGLNTEAFF
NA once TRBJ2-1 TRBV6-2/TRBV6-3 TGTGCCAGCAGTTACCGGCCCCCGGATGAGCAGTTCTTC CASSYRPPDEQFF
TRBD1 NA TRBJ1-2 TRBV5-6 TGTGCCAGCAGCTTGGTCGGACAGGGGGTAAGAGGCTACACCTTC CASSLVGQGVRGYTF
NA NA TRBJ2-7 TRBV18 TGTGCCAGCTCACAACCGGGCGAGCAGTACTTC CASSQPGEQYF